The clone carrying this TCR beta chain was detected a few times. The antigen remains unidentified. The same CDR3 arises from other DNA sequences in this sample as well. This entry belongs to a study of OX40 agonist ivuxolimab in advanced cancers. The wider study: Patients with prior anti-PD-1, anti-PD-L1 or anti-CTLA-4 therapy were eligible; 35% to 50% had some. Patients achieving partial responses numbered three: one hepatocellular carcinoma case and two cutaneous melanoma cases.

Sequencing used immunoSEQ multiplex PCR; TCRdb keeps in-frame clones, though not all of them. The data contain tens of thousands of clones, roughly 80% of them singletons. Whole-study findings and limits: At doses 0.1 to 3.0 mg/kg, CD4+ and CD8+ clones expanded.

Germline V gives CDR1 MNHEY, CDR2 SVGAGI. The V gene lost 8 bases and the J gene lost 1 base, with 8 bases spanning the gap. The CDR3 extends over 12 amino acids. Autoimmune disease history or systemic immunosuppression led to patients being barred. This rearrangement joins TRBV6-5 to TRBJ1-2; unclear D gene. The specimen was CD4+ or CD8+ T cells sorted from blood, collected in a trial of the OX40 agonist ivuxolimab. This sequence was found in an adult with an advanced solid tumor such as melanoma, head and neck, liver or kidney cancer. CDR3 region: CASGQFNYGYTF. As DNA, the CDR3 is TGTGCCAGCGGCCAATTTAACTATGGCTACACCTTC.